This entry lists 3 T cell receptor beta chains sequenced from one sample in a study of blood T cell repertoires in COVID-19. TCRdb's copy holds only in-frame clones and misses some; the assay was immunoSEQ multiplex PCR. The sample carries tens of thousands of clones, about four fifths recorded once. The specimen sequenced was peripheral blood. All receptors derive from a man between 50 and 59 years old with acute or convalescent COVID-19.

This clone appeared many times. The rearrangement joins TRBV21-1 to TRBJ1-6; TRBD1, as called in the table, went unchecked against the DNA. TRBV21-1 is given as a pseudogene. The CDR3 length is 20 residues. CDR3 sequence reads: CASSKVFYVADRGFSSPLHF. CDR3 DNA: TGTGCCAGCAGCAAAGTATTCTATGTAGCGGACAGGGGTTTTTCTTCACCCCTCCACTTT.

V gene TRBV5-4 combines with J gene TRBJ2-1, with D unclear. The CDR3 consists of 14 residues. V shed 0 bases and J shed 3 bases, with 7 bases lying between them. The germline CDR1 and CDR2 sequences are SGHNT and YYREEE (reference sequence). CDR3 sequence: CASSLDSDYNEQFF. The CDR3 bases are TGTGCCAGCAGCTTGGACTCTGACTACAATGAGCAGTTCTTC.

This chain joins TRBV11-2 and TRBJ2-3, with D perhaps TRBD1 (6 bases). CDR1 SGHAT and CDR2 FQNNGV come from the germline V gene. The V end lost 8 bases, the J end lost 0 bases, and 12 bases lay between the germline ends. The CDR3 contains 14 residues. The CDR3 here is CASDRGHSTDTQYF. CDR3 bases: TGTGCCAGCGATCGGGGACATAGCACAGATACGCAGTATTTT.